This T cell receptor beta chain was captured by sequencing in a study of OX40 agonist ivuxolimab in advanced cancers. Turning to the study itself: It was ivuxolimab, an agonistic anti-OX40 (CD134) antibody, that patients were treated with. Each dose-escalation patient presented with hepatocellular carcinoma, melanoma, renal cell or head and neck cancer.

The data were produced by immunoSEQ multiplex PCR, yet TCRdb's version contains in-frame clones alone and is incomplete. This sample has tens of thousands of clones; roughly 80% occur once, and the top ten carry almost 1.5%. About this clone itself: At one end the junction does not follow the germline gene, possibly because of a read error.

Germline CDR1 is KGHSH and CDR2 is LQKENI. The CDR3 length is 12 residues. This receptor was obtained from an adult with an advanced solid tumor such as melanoma, head and neck, liver or kidney cancer. The chain joins TRBV18 to TRBJ2-7, with 7 bases aligning to TRBD1. The material sequenced was CD4+ or CD8+ T cells sorted from blood, taken in a trial of the OX40 agonist ivuxolimab. In nucleotides, the CDR3 is TGTGCCGGCTCGATCGGACAGGCAGAGCAGTACTTC. This translates into CAGSIGQAEQYF.